The sequence of this T cell receptor beta chain was determined in a study of blood T cell repertoires in COVID-19 (dated by TCRdb to 2020 to 2022). Describing the broader study: Collaborator samples came from the United States, Italy and Spain and covered acute and convalescent phases of COVID-19. Where HLA class I and class II types were available, the types were taken from metadata supplied by the sample provider, not from assay-based typing. Nearly every sample came with metadata listing a de-identified subject ID, COVID-19 status, age in years and sex. The repertoires were released in a freely available public database meant as a resource for research on the immune response to SARS-CoV-2. Deeply sampled blood TCRbeta repertoires from subjects exposed to, actively infected with, or recovered from COVID-19 were included in the dataset. The prospective study material was composed of cDNA or gDNA derived from T cells, B-cell-depleted T cells, or PBMCs. Samples came from the ongoing ImmuneRACE study (first 160 participants) plus 1,254 subjects from 6 global collaborators. Study-level results and caveats: The quantity of clinical and demographic metadata differed by source and by participant and was supplied without curation.

Participants in the prospective study were aged about 18 to 95 years, lived in 20 to 30 United States geographic areas, and enrolled through a virtual design. To assign participants to cohorts, the prospective study relied on clinical history that participants themselves reported in a screening survey and a study questionnaire. Recovered participants in ImmuneRACE Cohort 3 were defined by two consecutive negative NP/OP PCR tests, clearance by a healthcare professional, or resolution of symptoms. Each participant in the prospective study had whole blood, serum and a nasopharyngeal or oropharyngeal swab collected by mobile phlebotomists. Additional blood draws and questionnaires over a 2-month period could optionally be provided by prospective study participants. Prospective study blood samples were shipped either frozen or at room temperature before DNA extraction. TCRbeta CDR3 regions were amplified from genomic DNA using the immunoSEQ Assay, a bias-controlled multiplex PCR. In the original analysis: Within the assay, amplification of reference gene primers was used to estimate how many nucleated cells each sample contained. To quantify the absolute abundance of each unique TCRbeta CDR3 rearrangement, sequence reads were collapsed and filtered. For each sample, productive Simpson clonality was calculated as the square root of Simpson's diversity index across productive rearrangements. Sourced from immuneACCESS, this table was stored by TCRdb with only in-frame sequences that have V and J called. A share of the clones is absent; for the studies checked, an unresolved V gene accounts for under half, and the remainder has no known explanation. V, J and clone size are those of that table, while D and trimming were read from the DNA. The sample table contains more than 350,000 clones; only one count was recorded for around nine tenths of them. The ten biggest clones cover roughly a tenth of the sample.

V gives up 1 base and J gives up 5 bases, and the segment between their germline ends measures 9 bases. From cysteine to phenylalanine, the CDR3 is 14 amino acids long. The read is trimmed to its CDR3 DNA, 42 bases read in frame from base 1. Based on the germline V gene (reference sequence), the CDR1 and CDR2 sequences are SEHNR and FQNEAQ. To note about this clone: Its cognate antigen has yet to be identified. No clone much larger than this one lies a single base away; base qualities are absent.

The sequencing input was PBMCs or T cells enriched from blood (not recorded which). The chain was built from TRBV7-9 and TRBJ2-1; the D gene cannot be named for sure. This TCR was recovered from a woman in her 50s who had recovered from COVID-19. The bases are TGTGCCAGCAGCTTAGACTCCGTAAACAATGAGCAGTTCTTC. Its protein reads: CASSLDSVNNEQFF. Supplemented by the reference TRBV7-9 and TRBJ2-1 proteins around the CDR3, the complete variable domain is DTGVSQNPRHKITKRGQNVTFRCDPISEHNRLYWYRQTLGQGPEFLTYFQNEAQLEKSRLLSDRFSAERPKGSFSTLEIQRTEQGDSAMYLCASSLDSVNNEQFFGPGTRLTVL.